Below are 22 T cell receptor beta chains sequenced from a single sample in a study of blood T cell repertoires in COVID-19. Repertoires were generated with immunoSEQ multiplex PCR, while TCRdb's copy carries only in-frame clones and drops some. There are approximately 70,000 clones in the sample; roughly nine tenths occur only once, and 7.3% lies in the top ten. The sequenced sample was peripheral blood. The receptors shown here come from a man aged 35 to 55 with COVID-19, enrolled during active disease.

The rearrangement joins TRBV27 to TRBJ2-6; D unresolved. Trimming cost V 5 bases and J 0 bases, with 5 bases left between them. Germline V CDR1 and CDR2: MNHEY, SMNVEV (reference sequence). CDR3 length: 14 residues. CDR3 DNA: TGTGCCAGCAGTCCAGACTCTGGGGCCAACGTCCTGACTTTC. Protein product: CASSPDSGANVLTF.

The rearrangement links TRBV25-1 to TRBJ1-2; D gene ambiguous. Germline V gene data show CDR1 as MGHDK and CDR2 as SYGVNS. V was trimmed by 2 bases and J by 8 bases, leaving 15 bases between them. The CDR3 extends over 14 amino acids. CDR3 sequence reads: CASSEPLGNSGYTF. CDR3 bases: TGTGCCAGCAGTGAACCCTTAGGAAATAGCGGCTACACCTTC.

This chain joins TRBV9 and TRBJ2-2, with TRBD2 matching over 13 bases. After removal of 3 bases from V and 1 base from J, the junction contained 6 bases not matched to a gene. The CDR3 extends over 18 amino acids. Germline V gene sequence: CDR1 SGDLS, CDR2 YYNGEE. CDR3: CASSETGTSGVNTGELFF. The DNA of the CDR3 is TGTGCCAGCAGCGAAACTGGGACTAGCGGGGTGAACACCGGGGAGCTGTTTTTT.

The chain has TRBV18 and TRBJ2-2, with 8 bases lining up with TRBD1. This CDR3 is built from 16 residues. V gave up 4 bases and J gave up 5 bases; unmatched junction bases: 9. Germline CDR1 is KGHSH and CDR2 is LQKENI. The CDR3 region is CASSRSGQGQTGELFF. CDR3 DNA: TGTGCCAGCTCACGGAGCGGACAGGGACAAACCGGGGAGCTGTTTTTT.

This clone appeared a single time. The chain employs TRBV6-5 and TRBJ2-5; D might be TRBD1 (7 bases). The V end was cut by 2 bases, the J end by 5 bases, with 18 bases between. The germline gives CDR1 MNHEY, CDR2 SVGAGI. The CDR3 extends over 16 amino acids. The CDR3 DNA sequence: TGTGCCAGCAGTTACCGGGGTGCGGAGGGGGCGGAGACCCAGTACTTC. Protein: CASSYRGAEGAETQYF.

The chain links TRBV27 to TRBJ2-1; D is undetermined. This CDR3 region has 14 residues. V was cut by 6 bases and J by 5 bases, with 14 bases left in between. Per the germline V gene, CDR1 is MNHEY and CDR2 is SMNVEV (reference sequence). The CDR3 sequence is CASSLRDFHNEQFF. The CDR3 nucleotides are TGTGCCAGCAGCCTTCGCGACTTCCACAATGAGCAGTTCTTC.

The J gene is TRBJ1-5, the V gene TRBV2; no clear D gene. Germline V lookup: CDR1 SNHLY, CDR2 FYNNEI. Between the trimmed V and J ends, which lost 5 bases and 6 bases, there was a span of 8 bases. The CDR3 sequence is 12 residues long. The CDR3 nucleotides are TGTGCCAGCAGTTTAGGGAGTCAGCCCCAGCATTTT. Encoded protein: CASSLGSQPQHF.

The CDR3 sequence: CAWSRGTGMRETQYF. CDR3 DNA sequence: TGTGCCTGGAGTAGGGGGACAGGGATGAGGGAGACCCAGTACTTC. The J gene is TRBJ2-5, the V gene TRBV30; 9 bases fit TRBD1. The CDR3 runs to 15 residues. Trimming cost V 2 bases and J 5 bases; bases outside gene matches: 9. From germline, CDR1 is GTSNPN and CDR2 SVGIG (reference sequence).

This sequence joins TRBV6-5 and TRBJ2-2; the match to TRBD1 covers 8 bases. Unmatched junction bases numbered 7, after V lost 6 bases and J lost 7 bases. Germline V gene data show CDR1 as MNHEY and CDR2 as SVGAGI. CDR3 length equals 14 residues. The DNA of the CDR3 is TGTGCCAGCAGGGACAGGGAAATTAGCGGGGAGCTGTTTTTT. Translated, it gives CASRDREISGELFF.

The chain joins TRBV7-9 to TRBJ2-3; 8 bases match TRBD2. The CDR3 consists of 19 residues. V shed 5 bases, J shed 0 bases, and the junction held 16 bases outside the gene matches. The germline V gene encodes CDR1 SEHNR and CDR2 FQNEAQ (reference sequence). CDR3 protein: CASSVSLPRGATSTDTQYF. The CDR3, as DNA: TGTGCCAGCAGCGTATCTCTCCCGCGGGGGGCGACTAGCACAGATACGCAGTATTTT.

This chain joins TRBV18 and TRBJ2-7, with a possible D match to TRBD1 (7 bases). CDR3 size: 14 residues. Trimming pared 6 bases from V and 6 bases from J, leaving 18 bases between. The germline gives CDR1 KGHSH, CDR2 LQKENI. The CDR3 loop is CASSLQEGAGEQYF. The CDR3 coding sequence is TGTGCCAGCTCTCTGCAGGAGGGGGCGGGCGAGCAGTACTTC.

The CDR3 reads CASSQEVAGAGEQYF. In DNA, the CDR3 is TGTGCCAGCAGCCAAGAGGTAGCGGGGGCGGGCGAGCAGTACTTC. The V call is TRBV4-2, the J call TRBJ2-7; the match to TRBD2 covers 9 bases. V trimming: 0 bases; J trimming: 6 bases; junction bases outside the gene matches: 6. Germline CDR1 LGHNA, CDR2 YNFKEQ. CDR3 length equals 15 residues.

The V gene is TRBV14, the J gene TRBJ2-7, with TRBD2 matching 7 bases. The CDR3 runs 16 residues. Germline V gives CDR1 SGHDN, CDR2 FVKESK. The trim removed 4 bases at V and 3 bases at J, leaving 12 bases unmatched. The CDR3 protein is CASSPGGERAIYEQYF. The CDR3 nucleotides read TGTGCCAGCAGCCCGGGGGGTGAGAGGGCTATCTACGAGCAGTACTTC.

V usage is TRBV6-6 and J usage is TRBJ1-6; no clear D gene. CDR1 and CDR2 from the germline V gene are MNHNY and SVGAGI (reference sequence). CDR3 size: 14 residues. Trimming removed 2 bases at V and 7 bases at J, with 9 bases between. CDR3 DNA: TGTGCCAGCAGTTACGCAGCGGGCAATTCACCCCTCCACTTT. It encodes CASSYAAGNSPLHF.

A single count supports this clone. The rearrangement uses TRBV5-5 and TRBJ1-2; D gene uncertain. Between the trimmed V and J ends, which lost 4 bases and 2 bases, there was a span of 15 bases. CDR1 is SGHKS and CDR2 is YYEKEE in the germline V gene (reference sequence). The CDR3 covers 15 residues. The CDR3 bases are TGTGCCAGCAGCATACAACAGACACTGAACTATGGCTACACCTTC. Translating it yields CASSIQQTLNYGYTF.

This chain links TRBV3-1 (or the pseudogene TRBV3-2) with TRBJ2-5; 12 bases align to TRBD2. This CDR3 has 14 amino acids. Unmatched junction bases numbered 0, after V lost 4 bases and J lost 3 bases. CDR1 is LGHDT and CDR2 is YNNKEL in the germline V gene (reference sequence). The CDR3: CASSRLAGEETQYF. CDR3 coding DNA: TGTGCCAGCAGCCGACTAGCGGGGGAAGAGACCCAGTACTTC.

For the CDR3, the DNA is TGTGCCAGCAGCCGAGACGGGAGCCCCTACGAGCAGTACTTC. This translates into CASSRDGSPYEQYF. V is TRBV4-2 and J is TRBJ2-7; D perhaps matches TRBD2 (6 bases). The germline V gene has CDR1 LGHNA and CDR2 YNFKEQ. The CDR3 consists of 14 residues. V was pared by 4 bases and J by 2 bases, with 12 bases between.

The chain employs TRBV27 and TRBJ1-2; TRBD1 might be the D (6 bases). Per germline, CDR1 MNHEY and CDR2 SMNVEV (reference sequence). Trimming took off 5 bases at V and 3 bases at J, with 13 bases between the two ends. The CDR3 contains 14 residues. The CDR3 nucleotides are TGTGCCAGCAGTGAAACAGGGTTTGACTATGGCTACACCTTC. This codes for CASSETGFDYGYTF.

The chain links TRBV29-1 to TRBJ2-3; TRBD1 aligns across 9 bases. Germline lookup yields CDR1 SQVTM and CDR2 ANQGSEA. After removal of 4 bases from V and 7 bases from J, the junction contained 9 bases not matched to a gene. This CDR3 comprises 14 residues. This CDR3 is CSVAMHGTGNTQYF. The DNA of the CDR3 is TGCAGCGTTGCCATGCATGGGACAGGGAATACGCAGTATTTT.

The CDR3 protein is CASGLVHGTGTNPEAFF. CDR3 nucleotide sequence: TGTGCTAGTGGTTTGGTACATGGGACAGGCACCAATCCTGAAGCTTTCTTT. The rearrangement joins TRBV12-5 to TRBJ1-1; 8 nucleotides match TRBD1. Trimming at V came to 0 bases and at J to 6 bases, leaving 12 bases not matched to a gene. Germline values: CDR1 LGHNT, CDR2 FRNRAP. This CDR3 region has 17 residues.

This clone has only one observation. The rearrangement links TRBV9 to TRBJ2-3; 13 bases match TRBD2. V shed 3 bases, J shed 4 bases, and the junction held 5 bases outside the gene matches. CDR3 length: 16 amino acids. Germline CDR1 reads SGDLS; CDR2 reads YYNGEE. The CDR3: CASSAGTSGAADTQYF. Here the CDR3 DNA reads TGTGCCAGCAGCGCTGGGACTAGCGGGGCCGCAGATACGCAGTATTTT.

This clone showed up just once. V and J are TRBV3-1 (or the pseudogene TRBV3-2) and TRBJ2-5, with D maybe TRBD2 (5 bases). There are 15 residues in the CDR3. CDR1 LGHDT and CDR2 YNNKEL come from the germline V gene (reference sequence). V lost 3 bases to trimming and J lost 7 bases, with 18 bases between them. The CDR3 sequence: CASSHSSSTRGTQYF. CDR3 DNA: TGTGCCAGCAGCCACTCATCGTCTACCCGGGGGACCCAGTACTTC.